A single sample is the source of the 11 T cell receptor beta chains below, sequenced in a study of T cells in localized non-small cell lung cancer. Measured with immunoSEQ multiplex PCR; TCRdb has only the in-frame clones, and not every one. The data hold about 990 clones, with approximately 30% observed a single time. The sequences come from normal lung tissue next to the tumor, collected before any cancer treatment. Every receptor here comes from a male donor at least 60 years old with stage I lung adenocarcinoma.

This clone turned up a few times. The chain carries TRBV28 and TRBJ1-2; D is possibly TRBD1 (5 bases). The germline gives CDR1 MDHEN, CDR2 SYDVKM. V was shortened by 6 bases and J by 8 bases, with 22 bases between the two germline ends. CDR3 length equals 15 residues. The CDR3: CASRPSVGASGGYTF. In DNA, the CDR3 is TGTGCCAGCAGACCCTCGGTTGGGGCCTCTGGAGGCTACACCTTC.

The chain carries TRBV29-1 and TRBJ1-5; D is uncertain. The germline V and J ends were trimmed by 7 bases and 6 bases, with 13 bases remaining between them. The germline CDR1 and CDR2 sequences are SQVTM and ANQGSEA. The length of the CDR3 is 12 residues. For the CDR3, the DNA is TGCAGCGCGACCGTGGGTGGTCAGCCCCAGCATTTT. Protein: CSATVGGQPQHF.

The gene calls are TRBV13 and TRBJ1-3, with D unclear. There are 15 residues in the CDR3. Germline lookup yields CDR1 PRHDT and CDR2 FYEKMQ (reference sequence). V was cut by 6 bases and J by 0 bases, with 12 bases left in between. This CDR3 is CASSVQLSSGNTIYF. Here the CDR3 DNA reads TGTGCCAGCAGTGTTCAGTTAAGCTCTGGAAACACCATATATTTT.

The sample holds a few counts of this clone. The chain is built from TRBV9 and TRBJ2-3; the D is unclear. Trimming removed 3 bases at V and 8 bases at J, with 16 bases between. This CDR3 has 14 amino acids. Germline lookup yields CDR1 SGDLS and CDR2 YYNGEE. CDR3 nucleotide sequence: TGTGCCAGCAGCGCCCGATCCTCCCCGGCTACGCAGTATTTT. Amino acids: CASSARSSPATQYF.

This clone was recorded a few times. V gene TRBV6-8 combines with J gene TRBJ1-1, with 8 bases aligning to TRBD1. The CDR3 covers 15 residues. J was trimmed by 7 bases and V by 2 bases; bases with no gene match: 9. The germline V gene encodes CDR1 MNHGY and CDR2 SAAAGT. The CDR3 is CASSYVGRGQVEAFF. The CDR3 DNA sequence: TGTGCCAGCAGTTACGTAGGCAGGGGGCAGGTTGAAGCTTTCTTT.

The chain is built from TRBV10-2 and TRBJ2-7; D is tentatively TRBD1 or TRBD2 (5 bases each). The germline CDR1 and CDR2 sequences are WSHSY and SAAADI. The CDR3 has 13 amino acids. V lost 6 bases, J lost 0 bases, and 9 bases lay in between. CDR3 nucleotide sequence: TGCGCCAGCAGCCTTGGGGGCTCCTACGAGCAGTACTTC. This translates into CASSLGGSYEQYF.

This clone showed up just once. The chain recombines TRBV18 with TRBJ1-1, with 7 bases lining up with TRBD1. Germline V gene data show CDR1 as KGHSH and CDR2 as LQKENI. V was clipped by 6 bases and J by 6 bases; unmatched bases: 4. The CDR3 is made up of 12 amino acids. The DNA for the CDR3 is TGTGCCAGCTCCCTCACAGGGGCTGAAGCTTTCTTT. It codes for CASSLTGAEAFF.

The sample holds a few counts of this clone. The CDR3: CASSVVPSYTEAFF. CDR3 bases: TGTGCCAGCAGCGTAGTCCCCAGCTACACTGAAGCTTTCTTT. This chain uses TRBV9 with TRBJ1-1; D unclear. Germline V gene data show CDR1 as SGDLS and CDR2 as YYNGEE. Trimming took 0 bases from V and 3 from J, leaving 9 bases between them. The CDR3 sequence is 14 residues long. Filled out from reference TRBV9 and TRBJ1-1, the complete variable domain reads DSGVTQTPKHLITATGQRVTLRCSPRSGDLSVYWYQQSLDQGLQFLIQYYNGEERAKGNILERFSAQQFPDLHSELNLSSLELGDSALYFCASSVVPSYTEAFFGQGTRLTVV.

As concerns this clone: Germline and junction disagree at one end, which may indicate a read error. The gene calls are TRBV28 and TRBJ2-7; perhaps TRBD2 as D (7 bases). The length of the CDR3 is 15 residues. Germline loops: CDR1 MDHEN, CDR2 SYDVKM. CDR3 sequence (DNA): TGTGCCAACAGTTTTGAGGACGGGGGGCGGTACGAGCAGTACTTC. It yields the protein CANSFEDGGRYEQYF.

CDR3 sequence (DNA): TGTGCCAGCAGCCAAGAGTACTATACTGAAGCTTTCTTT. This encodes CASSQEYYTEAFF. The rearrangement links TRBV14 to TRBJ1-1; unclear D gene. V was clipped by 0 bases and J by 5 bases, with 7 bases between them. Germline CDR1 SGHDN, CDR2 FVKESK. CDR3 length: 13 amino acids.

This clone was detected a few times. The chain joins TRBV14 to TRBJ2-1; TRBD2 matches 9 bases. Germline loops: CDR1 SGHDN, CDR2 FVKESK. The V segment lost 0 bases and the J segment 9 bases; nucleotides outside the gene matches: 12. The CDR3 spans 17 residues. The CDR3: CASSQDRRLAGWSEQFF. The CDR3 DNA reads TGTGCCAGCAGCCAAGACAGGCGCCTAGCGGGGTGGAGTGAGCAGTTCTTC.